A single sample gave rise to the 32 T cell receptor beta chains below, sequenced in a study of read filtering for tumor transcriptome and immune sequencing. This library used around 400 ng RNA and molecular barcoded adaptors spanning alpha/delta and beta/gamma chains. A single record per CDR3 protein comes from TCRdb applying MiXCR to the reads. The sample has tens of thousands of distinct CDR3 sequences, roughly a fifth seen once. The specimen was a population of CD138-negative cells sorted from bone marrow. The origin of the receptors is a donor older than 35 with multiple myeloma.

This clonotype was observed many times. The rearrangement links TRBV28 to TRBJ1-5; possibly TRBD1 for D (6 bases). CDR1 and CDR2 (germline): MDHEN, SYDVKM. The CDR3 loop spans 16 amino acids. The ends were cut back, 6 bases at V and 0 bases at J, with 15 bases in the middle. The CDR3 nucleotides are TGTGCCAGCAGGCGAACAGGGACTGCTAGCAATCAGCCCCAGCATTTT. It translates to CASRRTGTASNQPQHF. Together with reference TRBV28 and TRBJ1-5, the CDR3 gives the full variable domain: DVKVTQSSRYLVKRTGEKVFLECVQDMDHENMFWYRQDPGLGLRLIYFSYDVKMKEKGDIPEGYSVSREKKERFSLILESASTNQTSMYLCASRRTGTASNQPQHFGDGTRLSIL.

This clonotype was observed at least ten times. V usage is TRBV20-1 and J usage is TRBJ1-2; 9 bases fit TRBD1. The CDR3 contains 16 residues. Germline V gene data show CDR1 as DFQATT and CDR2 as SNEGSKA (reference sequence). V lost 5 bases to trimming and J lost 4 bases; unmatched junction nucleotides: 14. The CDR3 protein is CSAWDSDRGLVYGYTF. The CDR3 DNA follows: TGCAGTGCTTGGGATTCGGACAGGGGTCTCGTCTATGGCTACACCTTC.

There are a few counts of this clonotype. The chain uses TRBV20-1 and TRBJ2-3; TRBD2 agrees at 10 bases. Germline V gene data show CDR1 as DFQATT and CDR2 as SNEGSKA (reference sequence). The CDR3 consists of 16 residues. The J segment lost 2 bases and the V segment lost 1 base, leaving 6 bases of the junction unmatched. The DNA for the CDR3 is TGCAGTGCTAGAGGGGGAAGCGGGGGGGTCACAGATACGCAGTATTTT. Residues: CSARGGSGGVTDTQYF.

This clonotype was picked up many times. V is TRBV21-1 and J is TRBJ2-5. TRBV21-1 is shown as a pseudogene. This CDR3 is built from 15 residues. Here the CDR3 reads CASSKRGDNQETQYF. Here the CDR3 DNA reads TGTGCCAGCAGCAAAAGAGGAGACAACCAAGAGACCCAGTACTTC.

This clonotype was seen more than once but under ten times. The rearrangement links TRBV20-1 to TRBJ2-5; D may match TRBD1 or TRBD2 (5 bases each). The V end was cut by 5 bases, the J end by 5 bases, with 15 bases between. Germline CDR1 and CDR2: DFQATT and SNEGSKA (reference sequence). CDR3 length equals 13 residues. The CDR3: CSAPRDPVETQYF. As DNA, the CDR3 is TGCAGTGCTCCTCGGGACCCGGTGGAGACCCAGTACTTC.

Ten or more counts support this clonotype. V is TRBV11-1 and J is TRBJ2-3; 10 bases are shared with TRBD1. The CDR3 covers 18 residues. The V segment lost 1 base and the J segment 2 bases; nucleotides outside the gene matches: 9. CDR1 SGHAT and CDR2 FQDESV come from the germline V gene (reference sequence). CDR3 region: CASSLETPGQGTTDTQYF. Written as DNA, the CDR3 is TGTGCCAGCAGCTTAGAGACTCCGGGACAGGGGACCACAGATACGCAGTATTTT.

This clonotype has a handful of counts. V and J are TRBV9 and TRBJ2-2; 7 positions match TRBD2. The trim removed 3 bases at V and 4 bases at J, leaving 9 bases unmatched. This CDR3 contains 16 residues. Germline values: CDR1 SGDLS, CDR2 YYNGEE. Here the CDR3 reads CASSGHSTGGTGELFF. As DNA, the CDR3 is TGTGCCAGCAGCGGCCACTCAACGGGAGGCACCGGGGAGCTGTTTTTT. Combining the CDR3 with reference TRBV9 and TRBJ2-2 gives the whole variable domain DSGVTQTPKHLITATGQRVTLRCSPRSGDLSVYWYQQSLDQGLQFLIQYYNGEERAKGNILERFSAQQFPDLHSELNLSSLELGDSALYFCASSGHSTGGTGELFFGEGSRLTVL.

The chain links TRBV20-1 to TRBJ2-7; TRBD1 agrees at 10 bases. This CDR3 is built from 14 residues. Germline assignment: CDR1 DFQATT and CDR2 SNEGSKA (reference sequence). Unmatched junction bases numbered 9, after V lost 3 bases and J lost 7 bases. The CDR3 bases are TGCAGTGCTAGTGACAGGGGGCGAGGGGATGAGCAGTACTTC. The encoded protein is CSASDRGRGDEQYF.

Regarding this clonotype: Since a much larger clone is just one base distant, this may be a read error. The V call is TRBV25-1, the J call TRBJ2-1, with D perhaps matching TRBD2 (7 bases). V gave up 7 bases and J gave up 15 bases, with 22 bases separating them. Germline V gene lookup returns CDR1 MGHDK and CDR2 SYGVNS. The CDR3 is 13 amino acids. CDR3 region: CASTGAGARKMFF. The DNA of the CDR3 is TGTGCCAGCACGGGGGCGGGGGCGCGGAAGATGTTCTTC.

This clonotype was observed at least ten times. J is TRBJ2-3 and V is TRBV2, with D unclear. Deletions cut 4 bases from V and 5 bases from J, with 19 bases between. Germline V gene data show CDR1 as SNHLY and CDR2 as FYNNEI. The CDR3 runs 16 residues. The CDR3 bases are TGTGCCAGCAGTGTAGCCCGGGCCTCAAAGGGAGATACGCAGTATTTT. It is translated as CASSVARASKGDTQYF.

The chain combines TRBV10-3 with TRBJ2-5; 10 bases line up with TRBD2. The CDR3 spans 13 residues. Germline lookup yields CDR1 ENHRY and CDR2 SYGVKD. The V gene end was trimmed by 8 bases and the J gene end by 5 bases; junction bases not matched to a gene: 5. Here the CDR3 reads CAIGSGGEETQYF. The CDR3, as DNA: TGTGCCATCGGAAGCGGGGGGGAGGAGACCCAGTACTTC.

V gene TRBV28 combines with J gene TRBJ2-5; TRBD2 might be the D (6 bases). Trimming took 10 bases from V and 5 from J, leaving 20 bases between them. From germline, CDR1 is MDHEN and CDR2 SYDVKM. The CDR3 totals 14 residues. The CDR3, as DNA: TGTGCCACCTCTCTGCGCGGGGCGGGGGAGACCCAGTACTTC. As protein: CATSLRGAGETQYF.

There are a few counts of this clonotype. This chain links TRBV12-3 or TRBV12-4 with TRBJ2-2, with TRBD2 matching 8 bases. The CDR3 is 15 residues long. Trimming took 6 bases from V and 1 from J; bases not matched to a gene: 4. CDR3 sequence: CASRKSGGNTGELFF. As DNA, the CDR3 is TGTGCCAGCAGAAAGAGCGGGGGGAACACCGGGGAGCTGTTTTTT.

The V call is TRBV7-9, the J call TRBJ2-6; D unresolved. Trimming took off 4 bases at V and 0 bases at J, with 13 bases between the two ends. The CDR3 totals 17 residues. Germline assignment: CDR1 SEHNR and CDR2 FQNEAQ (reference sequence). The CDR3 sequence: CASSSVGYFSGANVLTF. The CDR3 DNA follows: TGTGCCAGCAGCTCCGTGGGGTATTTCTCTGGGGCCAACGTCCTGACTTTC.

In its sample, this clonotype was seen many times. DNA for the CDR3: TGTGCCAGCAGGGGGACATCGCAAGAGACCCAGTACTTC. Translating it yields CASRGTSQETQYF. V is TRBV2 and J is TRBJ2-5; D perhaps matches TRBD1 (6 bases). Germline V gives CDR1 SNHLY, CDR2 FYNNEI. This CDR3 is 13 amino acids long. Deletions cut 6 bases from V and 2 bases from J, with 10 bases between.

This clonotype has ten or more counts. This rearrangement joins TRBV5-1 to TRBJ2-1; TRBD2 matches at 14 bases. CDR1 is SGHRS, CDR2 YFSETQ, per germline. V lost 4 bases, J lost 6 bases, and 3 bases stayed unmatched. This CDR3 is built from 15 residues. CDR3 in DNA: TGCGCCAGCAGCACCGGACTAGCGGGGGGCAATGAGCAGTTCTTC. Its translation: CASSTGLAGGNEQFF.

This clonotype was seen many times. The gene calls are TRBV5-1 and TRBJ2-3; 11 nucleotides match TRBD2. This CDR3 contains 15 residues. From germline, CDR1 is SGHRS and CDR2 YFSETQ. The J segment lost 3 bases and the V segment lost 5 bases, leaving 5 bases of the junction unmatched. The CDR3 reads CASRISGGATDTQYF. The CDR3 DNA is TGCGCCAGCAGAATTAGCGGGGGGGCAACAGATACGCAGTATTTT.

The chain uses TRBV5-5 and TRBJ1-3; tentative D call: TRBD1 (6 bases). The V gene lost 4 bases and the J gene lost 0 bases, with 11 bases spanning the gap. CDR1 SGHKS and CDR2 YYEKEE come from the germline V gene (reference sequence). The CDR3 sequence is 15 residues long. This chain's CDR3 is CASSGGQYSGNTIYF. In DNA, the CDR3 is TGTGCCAGCAGCGGCGGACAGTACTCTGGAAACACCATATATTTT.

This rearrangement joins TRBV3-1 to TRBJ2-7, with no clear D. Trimming took 4 bases from V and 3 from J, leaving 7 bases between them. Looked up from germline, CDR1 is LGHDT and CDR2 is YNNKEL (reference sequence). The CDR3 is 12 amino acids. The CDR3 DNA reads as TGTGCCAGCAGCCGAGAGCTCTACGAGCAGTACTTC. Its translation: CASSRELYEQYF.

With respect to this clonotype: This could be a read error, since a much larger clone is one nucleotide away. The genes are TRBV25-1 and TRBJ2-5; D possibly uses TRBD1 or TRBD2 (5 bases each). Germline CDR1 reads MGHDK; CDR2 reads SYGVNS. Trimming removed 4 bases at V and 5 bases at J, with 14 bases between. This CDR3 spans 14 amino acids. The CDR3 is CASSVRGLEETQYF. DNA for the CDR3: TGTGCCAGCAGTGTACGGGGCTTAGAGGAGACCCAGTACTTC.

A remark on this clonotype: A single base separates this from a much larger clone, so it may be a read error. V gene TRBV2 combines with J gene TRBJ2-1; no reliable D call. The CDR3 consists of 14 residues. Germline-derived CDR1 and CDR2 are SNHLY and FYNNEI. Trimming removed 2 bases from V and 10 bases from J, with 15 bases in between. The CDR3 bases are TGTGCCAGCAGTGAAAATATAGTAACCTACGAGCAGTTCTTC. This gives the protein CASSENIVTYEQFF. Looking up the rest from reference TRBV2 and TRBJ2-1 gives the full variable domain: EPEVTQTPSHQVTQMGQEVILRCVPISNHLYFYWYRQILGQKVEFLVSFYNNEISEKSEIFDDQFSVERPDGSNFTLKIRSTKLEDSAMYFCASSENIVTYEQFFGPGTRLTVL.

In regard to this clonotype: A read error may explain this, as a much larger clone is one base away. The chain employs TRBV7-9 and TRBJ1-1; D uncertain. The CDR3 loop spans 14 amino acids. CDR1 SEHNR and CDR2 FQNEAQ come from the germline V gene (reference sequence). Between the trimmed V and J ends, which lost 4 bases and 3 bases, there was a span of 12 bases. CDR3 residues: CASSSRPYDTEAFF. For the CDR3, the DNA is TGTGCCAGCAGCTCCCGCCCCTATGACACTGAAGCTTTCTTT.

Of note for this clonotype: At one end the junction does not follow the germline gene, possibly because of a read error. The CDR3 DNA is TGTGCCAGCAGCAAAGATTTGGGTAGGAACGAGCAGTACTTC. Translated: CASSKDLGRNEQYF. The chain joins TRBV14 to TRBJ2-7; D is uncertain. The germline V gene encodes CDR1 SGHDN and CDR2 FVKESK. This CDR3 is 14 amino acids long.

This clonotype was found many times. The J gene is TRBJ1-1, the V gene TRBV9; 8 nucleotides align to TRBD1. CDR1 is SGDLS and CDR2 is YYNGEE in the germline V gene. The J segment lost 10 bases and the V segment lost 0 bases, leaving 5 bases of the junction unmatched. The CDR3 has 13 amino acids. The CDR3 loop reads CASSVEGQGGAFF. The CDR3 bases are TGTGCCAGCAGCGTAGAAGGACAGGGAGGAGCTTTCTTT.

This clonotype was seen a few times. The chain couples TRBV5-1 to TRBJ2-2, with TRBD2 as a possible D gene (6 bases). Germline V gene data show CDR1 as SGHRS and CDR2 as YFSETQ. Trimming took off 4 bases at V and 1 base at J, with 14 bases between the two ends. The CDR3 has 16 residues. CDR3 nucleotides: TGCGCCAGCAGCACGGAGGGGCAGGGGAACACCGGGGAGCTGTTTTTT. Residues: CASSTEGQGNTGELFF.

There are many counts of this clonotype. This rearrangement joins TRBV18 to TRBJ1-5; perhaps TRBD1 as D (5 bases). CDR1 is KGHSH and CDR2 is LQKENI in the germline V gene. The CDR3 runs 15 residues. V was shortened by 4 bases and J by 2 bases, with 12 bases between the two germline ends. In DNA, the CDR3 is TGTGCCAGCTCACAGGGTTTACAGGGCAATCAGCCCCAGCATTTT. Translating it yields CASSQGLQGNQPQHF.

This clonotype was seen more than once but under ten times. The chain is built from TRBV7-8 and TRBJ2-5; 8 bases are shared with TRBD2. V lost 5 bases to trimming and J lost 2 bases; unmatched junction nucleotides: 4. This CDR3 region has 14 residues. CDR1 and CDR2 from the germline V gene are SGHVS and FQNEAQ. CDR3 sequence reads: CASSETSGQETQYF. In nucleotides, the CDR3 is TGTGCCAGCAGCGAAACTAGCGGACAAGAGACCCAGTACTTC.

V usage is TRBV7-2 and J usage is TRBJ1-1; D might be TRBD1 (5 bases). Looked up from germline, CDR1 is SGHTA and CDR2 is FQGNSA. The germline V and J ends were trimmed by 1 base and 3 bases, with 12 bases remaining between them. The CDR3 runs 15 residues. The CDR3 bases are TGTGCCAGCAGCTTAGTGGGGCGTTCTCACACTGAAGCTTTCTTT. It translates to CASSLVGRSHTEAFF.

This clonotype appeared many times. V gene TRBV5-1 combines with J gene TRBJ2-7, with TRBD2 identical over 8 bases. The germline V gene has CDR1 SGHRS and CDR2 YFSETQ. The V segment lost 0 bases and the J segment 3 bases; nucleotides outside the gene matches: 2. This CDR3 spans 14 amino acids. The CDR3 reads CASSLGGLDYEQYF. CDR3 nucleotides: TGCGCCAGCAGCTTGGGGGGACTAGACTACGAGCAGTACTTC.

On this clonotype itself: The final CDR3 position lacks the conserved phenylalanine or tryptophan, pointing to a likely read error. The genes are TRBV12-3 or TRBV12-4 and TRBJ1-1, with a tentative D call TRBD1 (5 bases). The CDR3 covers 13 residues. V dropped 6 bases and J dropped 4 bases, with 12 bases sitting between them. The CDR3 DNA follows: TGTGCCAGCAGCTCCCAGGGAGGCACTGAAGCTTTCTCT. This gives the protein CASSSQGGTEAFS.

Only a few counts were recorded for this clonotype. This chain uses TRBV7-9 with TRBJ2-2; D is unresolved. In germline, CDR1 is SEHNR, CDR2 FQNEAQ (reference sequence). The V and J ends lost 2 bases and 1 base respectively, with 5 bases between them. The CDR3 is 14 amino acids. CDR3 DNA sequence: TGTGCCAGCAGCTTAAACAGGAACACCGGGGAGCTGTTTTTT. This codes for CASSLNRNTGELFF.

This clonotype was counted between two and nine times. The gene calls are TRBV12-3 or TRBV12-4 and TRBJ2-3; possibly TRBD2 for D (6 bases). V lost 3 bases, J lost 2 bases, and 12 bases lay in between. The length of the CDR3 is 15 residues. The CDR3 reads CASSFKGLHTDTQYF. CDR3 DNA: TGTGCCAGCAGTTTTAAGGGACTCCACACAGATACGCAGTATTTT.